This T cell receptor (beta chain) was obtained from a study of technical replicates of blood from several donors. Using immunoSEQ multiplex PCR, the repertoire was profiled, and TCRdb retains in-frame clones only, with some absent. Altogether 55,000 to 60,000 clones are present, 93% being singletons, with the ten largest covering less than 4.5%. The CDR3 extends over 16 amino acids. Looked up from germline, CDR1 is SGHVS and CDR2 is FQNEAQ. Losses at the gene ends were 3 bases for V and 6 bases for J; bases not matched to a gene: 10. The chain recombines TRBV7-8 with TRBJ1-2, with TRBD1 identical over 10 bases. The sequenced sample consisted of PBMCs. This receptor was obtained from a human donor in good health. Some clones in this sample may be carry-over from other donors' samples. CDR3: CASSFRQGALSDGYTF. In nucleotides, the CDR3 is TGTGCCAGCAGCTTCCGACAGGGGGCGCTTTCTGATGGCTACACCTTC.